What follows are 13 T cell receptor beta chains derived from one specimen sequenced in a study of OX40 agonist ivuxolimab in advanced cancers. The data were produced by immunoSEQ multiplex PCR, yet TCRdb's version contains in-frame clones alone and is incomplete. The sample records roughly 58,000 clones, 80% to 90% being singletons. The specimen was CD4+ or CD8+ T cells sorted from blood, collected in a trial of the OX40 agonist ivuxolimab. The receptors here all came from an adult with an advanced solid tumor such as melanoma, head and neck, liver or kidney cancer.

The V and J genes are TRBV7-2 and TRBJ1-4; weak D call: TRBD1 (5 bases). Germline values: CDR1 SGHTA, CDR2 FQGNSA. The CDR3 is 17 residues long. Between the trimmed V and J ends, which lost 0 bases and 3 bases, there was a span of 14 bases. CDR3 protein: CASSLAQGNPANEKLFF. The CDR3 DNA reads TGTGCCAGCAGCTTAGCGCAGGGTAACCCCGCTAATGAAAAACTGTTTTTT.

This clone was observed once. The rearrangement joins TRBV6-5 to TRBJ1-1, with D unclear. CDR3 length equals 13 residues. With 0 bases removed from V and 5 bases from J, the gap between germline ends came to 7 bases. Germline V lookup: CDR1 MNHEY, CDR2 SVGAGI. CDR3 amino acids: CASSYSMQTEAFF. CDR3 coding DNA: TGTGCCAGCAGTTACTCGATGCAGACTGAAGCTTTCTTT.

The V gene is TRBV2, the J gene TRBJ2-5, with D possibly being TRBD2 (6 bases). The CDR3 is 14 residues long. The ends were cut back, 7 bases at V and 1 base at J, with 13 bases in the middle. The germline V gene encodes CDR1 SNHLY and CDR2 FYNNEI. The CDR3 here is CASTILALQETQYF. In DNA form, the CDR3 reads TGTGCCAGCACCATCCTAGCGCTCCAAGAGACCCAGTACTTC.

The chain couples TRBV28 to TRBJ2-4; D unclear. CDR1 and CDR2 (germline): MDHEN, SYDVKM. This CDR3 is built from 12 residues. Trimming stripped 2 bases from V and 7 bases from J, with 6 bases between. The CDR3 nucleotides read TGTGCCAGCAGTTTAATAGGGAACATTCAGTACTTC. This sequence encodes CASSLIGNIQYF. The full variable domain, in which reference TRBV28 and TRBJ2-4 provide the parts outside the CDR3, is DVKVTQSSRYLVKRTGEKVFLECVQDMDHENMFWYRQDPGLGLRLIYFSYDVKMKEKGDIPEGYSVSREKKERFSLILESASTNQTSMYLCASSLIGNIQYFGAGTRLSVL.

This chain uses TRBV6-5 with TRBJ2-7, with 10 bases lining up with TRBD2. The CDR3 covers 15 residues. J lost 4 bases, V lost 7 bases, and 10 bases had no gene match. Germline V lookup: CDR1 MNHEY, CDR2 SVGAGI. The CDR3 DNA sequence: TGTGCCAGCACCGAATCCCTAGCGGGAGTATACGAGCAGTACTTC. It yields the protein CASTESLAGVYEQYF.

In DNA, the CDR3 is TGTGCCAGCAGCCACGTGCTTTGGGGCGCTTCCTACGAGCAGTACTTC. This translates into CASSHVLWGASYEQYF. V gene TRBV7-9 combines with J gene TRBJ2-7; D is perhaps TRBD1 (5 bases). Trimming removed 5 bases at V and 1 base at J, with 18 bases between. The CDR3 spans 16 residues. The germline CDR1 and CDR2 sequences are SEHNR and FQNEAQ (reference sequence).

The CDR3 loop reads CASSPGNTIYF. DNA for the CDR3: TGTGCCAGCAGCCCGGGAAACACCATATATTTT. The chain employs TRBV7-9 and TRBJ1-3, with D hard to call. With 5 bases removed from V and 4 bases from J, the gap between germline ends came to 3 bases. This CDR3 comprises 11 residues. Germline lookup yields CDR1 SEHNR and CDR2 FQNEAQ (reference sequence).

This chain joins TRBV6-5 and TRBJ2-4; D unresolved. The CDR3 covers 15 residues. V shed 2 bases and J shed 7 bases, with 15 bases lying between them. Germline V gene sequence: CDR1 MNHEY, CDR2 SVGAGI. CDR3 in DNA: TGTGCCAGCAGTTACACTTACGACCGGCGGAACATTCAGTACTTC. Its translation is CASSYTYDRRNIQYF.

This rearrangement joins TRBV6-5 to TRBJ1-2; 9 bases map to TRBD1. In germline, CDR1 is MNHEY, CDR2 SVGAGI. This CDR3 contains 15 residues. V lost 2 bases to trimming and J lost 4 bases; unmatched junction nucleotides: 5. The CDR3 spells CASSYTGTGTYGYTF. The CDR3 DNA sequence: TGTGCCAGCAGTTACACCGGGACAGGGACCTATGGCTACACCTTC.

The genes are TRBV19 and TRBJ2-7; 7 bases match TRBD1. Per germline, CDR1 LNHDA and CDR2 SQIVND (reference sequence). V gave up 3 bases and J gave up 0 bases; unmatched junction bases: 5. The CDR3 has 15 amino acids. The CDR3 sequence: CASSITRTGSYEQYF. The CDR3 bases are TGTGCCAGTAGTATTACTCGGACAGGCTCCTACGAGCAGTACTTC.

This chain joins TRBV6-6 and TRBJ2-5; 9 positions match TRBD1. The germline gives CDR1 MNHNY, CDR2 SVGAGI (reference sequence). CDR3 size: 16 residues. J was trimmed by 0 bases and V by 6 bases; bases with no gene match: 8. CDR3 loop: CASRQPDRGNQETQYF. As DNA, the CDR3 is TGTGCCAGCAGACAACCGGACAGGGGAAACCAAGAGACCCAGTACTTC.

The gene calls are TRBV7-9 and TRBJ1-2; unclear D gene. Germline CDR1 reads SEHNR; CDR2 reads FQNEAQ (reference sequence). V was trimmed by 1 base and J by 8 bases, leaving 14 bases between them. The CDR3 is 14 amino acids. This chain's CDR3 is CASSLERRADGYTF. The CDR3 nucleotides read TGTGCCAGCAGCTTAGAGCGGAGAGCTGACGGCTACACCTTC.

The chain employs TRBV5-4 and TRBJ2-2, with a possible D match to TRBD2 (5 bases). This CDR3 is built from 14 residues. V shed 0 bases and J shed 4 bases, with 7 bases lying between them. Germline CDR1 SGHNT, CDR2 YYREEE (reference sequence). The CDR3 here is CASSLALVTGELFF. DNA of the CDR3: TGTGCCAGCAGCTTGGCACTAGTCACCGGGGAGCTGTTTTTT.